Presented here are 8 T cell receptor beta chains from one specimen sequenced in a study of shared clonotypes between healthy human individuals. Sequenced by immunoSEQ multiplex PCR; TCRdb stores in-frame clones only, minus some. The sample includes about 2.2 million clones, about 93% of them seen just once. CD45RO-negative, CCR7-selected cells formed the naive CD8 fraction, which excluded terminally differentiated effector memory CD45RA+ cells. Specimen: naive CD8+ T cells from PBMCs. The receptors originated from a man aged 18 to 30 in good health. Some clones in this sample may be carry-over from other donors' samples.

The chain joins TRBV10-3 to TRBJ2-1, with 11 bases aligning to TRBD2. The V segment lost 2 bases and the J segment 3 bases; nucleotides outside the gene matches: 6. The germline V gene has CDR1 ENHRY and CDR2 SYGVKD. The CDR3 has 17 amino acids. The CDR3 loop is CAISEGLAGGLYNEQFF. As DNA, the CDR3 is TGTGCCATCAGTGAGGGGCTAGCGGGAGGACTCTACAATGAGCAGTTCTTC.

The chain links TRBV7-9 to TRBJ2-2; D is unresolved. The germline V gene has CDR1 SEHNR and CDR2 FQNEAQ (reference sequence). Trimming pared 0 bases from V and 5 bases from J, leaving 10 bases between. The CDR3 spans 15 residues. The CDR3 DNA reads TGTGCCAGCAGCTTAGCCGGGTTCGAAACCGGGGAGCTGTTTTTT. As protein: CASSLAGFETGELFF.

The rearrangement uses TRBV27 and TRBJ1-2; 7 nucleotides agree with TRBD1. The germline gives CDR1 MNHEY, CDR2 SMNVEV (reference sequence). CDR3 size: 15 residues. Unmatched junction bases numbered 7, after V lost 5 bases and J lost 1 base. The CDR3 DNA reads TGTGCCAGCAGTGTGGGACAGCTTTATAACTATGGCTACACCTTC. Protein: CASSVGQLYNYGYTF.

The chain couples TRBV12-5 to TRBJ1-1, with D perhaps TRBD1 (5 bases). V lost 6 bases and J lost 0, with 14 bases in between. Germline V gene data show CDR1 as LGHNT and CDR2 as FRNRAP. CDR3 size: 15 residues. CDR3 sequence (DNA): TGTGCTAGTGGCATCGAGGGGCCCATGAACACTGAAGCTTTCTTT. As protein: CASGIEGPMNTEAFF.

The chain recombines TRBV27 with TRBJ2-7; no clear D. The V gene lost 0 bases and the J gene lost 6 bases, with 9 bases spanning the gap. This CDR3 has 13 residues. The germline V gene has CDR1 MNHEY and CDR2 SMNVEV (reference sequence). CDR3 sequence: CASSLSHDIEQYF. The CDR3, as DNA: TGTGCCAGCAGTTTATCCCATGACATCGAGCAGTACTTC.

This chain uses TRBV10-3 with TRBJ2-7, with a tentative D call TRBD1 (6 bases). This CDR3 is 17 amino acids long. The germline CDR1 and CDR2 sequences are ENHRY and SYGVKD. V lost 3 bases and J lost 5, with 23 bases in between. The CDR3 protein is CAISDGGLAGAPHEQYF. For the CDR3, the DNA is TGTGCCATCAGTGACGGAGGTTTGGCAGGGGCGCCCCACGAGCAGTACTTC.

The V and J genes are TRBV27 and TRBJ2-7; D assignment may be TRBD1 or TRBD2 (5 bases each). Germline V gives CDR1 MNHEY, CDR2 SMNVEV (reference sequence). V was pared by 6 bases and J by 6 bases, with 21 bases between. The CDR3 is 15 residues long. The CDR3 bases are TGTGCCAGCAGCCCAGCCGGGACGGCGTTTTCCGAGCAGTACTTC. Its translation is CASSPAGTAFSEQYF.

This clone was picked up one time. DNA of the CDR3: TGCGCCAGCAGCTTTTCATCTAGCGGGAGGGTCGACGAGCAGTACTTC. Its protein is CASSFSSSGRVDEQYF. The V gene is TRBV5-1, the J gene TRBJ2-7; TRBD2 aligns across 12 bases. The junction had 8 bases not matched to a gene; V was cut back by 2 bases and J by 5 bases. Germline V gene data show CDR1 as SGHRS and CDR2 as YFSETQ. The CDR3 extends over 16 amino acids. The complete variable domain, with remaining parts taken from reference TRBV5-1 and TRBJ2-7, reads KAGVTQTPRYLIKTRGQQVTLSCSPISGHRSVSWYQQTPGQGLQFLFEYFSETQRNKGNFPGRFSGRQFSNSRSEMNVSTLELGDSALYLCASSFSSSGRVDEQYFGPGTRLTVT.